These 29 T cell receptor beta chains were sequenced from one sample in a study of blood T cells in healthy people across ages. Alongside a J-beta primer mix, a sample-barcoded 5' primer served in a second PCR lasting roughly 7 to 11 cycles. TCRdb fed the 5' RACE reads into MiXCR, producing one record per CDR3 protein. In the table there are about 620,000 distinct CDR3 sequences, around 50% of which are singletons. Sequencing was carried out using blood. The origin of the receptors is a woman of 80 years or more in good health.

This clonotype was observed a few times. This may come from a read error, since a much larger clone is one base off. V and J are TRBV6-2 or TRBV6-3 and TRBJ2-5; the D is unclear. The CDR3 spans 14 residues. Germline V gene sequence: CDR1 MNHEY, CDR2 SVGEGT. V was pared by 0 bases and J by 11 bases, with 16 bases between. The CDR3: CASSYSIEGDEQYF. CDR3 bases: TGTGCCAGCAGTTACTCGATTGAAGGCGATGAGCAGTACTTC.

The V and J genes are TRBV6-2 or TRBV6-3 and TRBJ2-7, with unresolved D. The CDR3 covers 17 residues. Germline V lookup: CDR1 MNHEY, CDR2 SVGEGT. Trimming pared 2 bases from V and 0 bases from J, leaving 17 bases between. CDR3 DNA sequence: TGTGCCAGCAGTTACCCCCGAAGCGACAAGAGCTCCTACGAGCAGTACTTC. It specifies CASSYPRSDKSSYEQYF.

In its sample, this clonotype was seen once. The chain recombines TRBV27 with TRBJ1-1, with D possibly matching TRBD1 (5 bases). Per germline, CDR1 MNHEY and CDR2 SMNVEV (reference sequence). The CDR3 runs 15 residues. Trimming cost V 6 bases and J 4 bases, with 18 bases left between them. CDR3 sequence reads: CASSFGQGSGTEAFF. The CDR3 region has the DNA TGTGCCAGCAGCTTCGGTCAGGGCTCGGGCACTGAAGCTTTCTTT.

This chain connects TRBV9 to TRBJ2-2; D unclear. V lost 4 bases to trimming and J lost 0 bases, with 7 bases between them. The CDR3 length is 14 residues. Germline V gene lookup returns CDR1 SGDLS and CDR2 YYNGEE. For the CDR3, the DNA is TGTGCCAGCAGCCCCCATTCGAACACCGGGGAGCTGTTTTTT. Amino acid sequence: CASSPHSNTGELFF.

On this clonotype: Sequence at one end of the junction differs from germline and may be a read error. The CDR3 is CASSFAGTDTKYF. CDR3 bases: TGTGCCAGCAGTTTTGCAGGGACAGATACGAAGTATTTT. The V gene is TRBV12-3 or TRBV12-4, the J gene TRBJ2-3, with TRBD1 matching 7 bases. The CDR3 spans 13 residues.

This clonotype has just a few counts. A much larger clone differs by one base, so this may be a read error. This chain links TRBV20-1 with TRBJ2-5, with no clear D. Per the germline V gene, CDR1 is DFQATT and CDR2 is SNEGSKA (reference sequence). Trimming took 6 bases from V and 11 from J, leaving 31 bases between them. The CDR3 runs 16 residues. CDR3 coding DNA: TGCAGTGCCACCCCCCTATGGGGTCCCAATGTGTATGAGCAGTACTTC. It encodes CSATPLWGPNVYEQYF.

This clonotype has just a few counts. V is TRBV20-1 and J is TRBJ2-3; 8 bases line up with TRBD2. The germline V gene encodes CDR1 DFQATT and CDR2 SNEGSKA (reference sequence). J gave up 5 bases and V 6 bases, and 7 bases lay outside the gene matches. This CDR3 has 13 residues. The chain's CDR3 is CSAAGGALDTQYF. CDR3 sequence (DNA): TGCAGTGCCGCGGGGGGCGCGTTAGATACGCAGTATTTT.

This clonotype is a singleton in its sample. This sequence joins TRBV7-9 and TRBJ1-2, with unresolved D. V was clipped by 1 base and J by 0 bases, with 9 bases between them. This CDR3 is built from 15 residues. Germline V lookup: CDR1 SEHNR, CDR2 FQNEAQ (reference sequence). The CDR3 DNA sequence: TGTGCCAGCAGCTTAGTACAACTTGCTAACTATGGCTACACCTTC. It codes for CASSLVQLANYGYTF.

The chain uses TRBV3-1 and TRBJ2-7; maybe TRBD1 (6 bases). Germline loops: CDR1 LGHDT, CDR2 YNNKEL (reference sequence). V was trimmed by 5 bases and J by 2 bases, leaving 13 bases between them. The CDR3 sequence is 14 residues long. The CDR3 DNA is TGTGCCAGCAGCGACCGACAGGTGACCTACGAGCAGTACTTC. Amino acid sequence: CASSDRQVTYEQYF.

The chain couples TRBV29-1 to TRBJ2-3; unclear D gene. The CDR3 length is 10 residues. Looked up from germline, CDR1 is SQVTM and CDR2 is ANQGSEA. V lost 6 bases, J lost 4 bases, and 5 bases lay in between. CDR3 in DNA: TGCAGCGTCTACTCAGATACGCAGTATTTT. Protein sequence: CSVYSDTQYF.

Details on this clonotype: One base away lies a much larger clone, so this may be a sequencing read error. V usage is TRBV28 and J usage is TRBJ2-3; TRBD1 matches at 8 bases. Germline lookup yields CDR1 MDHEN and CDR2 SYDVKM. CDR3 length: 16 residues. Germline trimming cut 6 bases from V and 2 bases from J; bases unmatched to any gene: 10. The CDR3 protein is CASRPLDREFTDTQYF. DNA for the CDR3: TGTGCCAGCAGGCCCCTGGACAGGGAGTTCACAGATACGCAGTATTTT.

This clonotype occurred many times. CDR3 protein: CSAKGHQETQYF. Here the CDR3 DNA reads TGCAGTGCTAAAGGACACCAAGAGACCCAGTACTTC. The chain uses TRBV20-1 and TRBJ2-5; D uncertain. Germline CDR1 reads DFQATT; CDR2 reads SNEGSKA (reference sequence). V dropped 4 bases and J dropped 0 bases, with 6 bases sitting between them. The CDR3 runs to 12 residues.

The table lists this clonotype with many counts. The chain employs TRBV12-3 or TRBV12-4 and TRBJ2-3, with D maybe TRBD1 (5 bases). Between the trimmed V and J ends, which lost 0 bases and 3 bases, there was a span of 10 bases. The CDR3 runs to 15 residues. CDR3 loop: CASSLAGRATDTQYF. DNA for the CDR3: TGTGCCAGCAGTTTAGCCGGCAGGGCAACAGATACGCAGTATTTT.

On this clonotype: This may stem from a read error, because a much larger clone lies one nucleotide away. The rearrangement joins TRBV20-1 to TRBJ2-1; D is perhaps TRBD1 or TRBD2 (5 bases each). The CDR3 has 13 residues. The V end lost 3 bases, the J end lost 3 bases, and 9 bases lay between the germline ends. CDR1 DFQATT and CDR2 SNEGSKA come from the germline V gene (reference sequence). DNA for the CDR3: TGCAGTGCTAGTGGGGGTGTCTACAATGAGCAGTTCTTC. This encodes CSASGGVYNEQFF.

This clonotype came up once. The rearrangement uses TRBV14 and TRBJ1-6; D is undetermined. This CDR3 spans 14 amino acids. Germline-derived CDR1 and CDR2 are SGHDN and FVKESK. V shed 1 base and J shed 10 bases, with 11 bases lying between them. CDR3 sequence: CASSQGETGSPLHF. CDR3 coding DNA: TGTGCCAGCAGCCAAGGAGAAACTGGGTCACCCCTCCACTTT.

CDR3 coding DNA: TGCGCCAGCGCAACAGGGGGCCCCTACAATGAGCAGTACTTC. It yields the protein CASATGGPYNEQYF. The chain carries TRBV5-1 and TRBJ2-7, with TRBD1 matching over 9 bases. Germline values: CDR1 SGHRS, CDR2 YFSETQ. Unmatched junction bases numbered 12, after V lost 7 bases and J lost 7 bases. This CDR3 contains 14 residues.

This clonotype was seen a handful of times. This chain's CDR3 is CATWVGGNRNEQYF. CDR3 sequence (DNA): TGTGCCACCTGGGTCGGGGGAAATAGGAATGAGCAGTACTTC. The rearrangement links TRBV24-1 to TRBJ2-5, with a possible D match to TRBD2 (6 bases). This CDR3 spans 14 amino acids. Trimming pared 9 bases from V and 11 bases from J, leaving 24 bases between. Germline V gives CDR1 KGHDR, CDR2 SFDVKD.

This clonotype was recorded a few times. The V and J genes are TRBV12-3 or TRBV12-4 and TRBJ1-2, with D perhaps matching TRBD1 (5 bases). The germline V and J ends were trimmed by 5 bases and 2 bases, with 12 bases remaining between them. CDR3 size: 14 residues. The CDR3 spells CASSLRDGNYGYTF. CDR3 DNA sequence: TGTGCCAGCAGTCTCCGGGACGGAAACTATGGCTACACCTTC.

This clonotype was seen a handful of times. The V and J genes are TRBV25-1 and TRBJ2-3; D uncertain. Trimming cost V 3 bases and J 7 bases, with 5 bases left between them. CDR1 MGHDK and CDR2 SYGVNS come from the germline V gene. The CDR3 loop spans 11 amino acids. The CDR3 DNA follows: TGTGCCAGCAGTGACTCCCATACGCAGTATTTT. Translation: CASSDSHTQYF.

At least ten counts were recorded for this clonotype. V is TRBV6-4 and J is TRBJ2-3; 10 nucleotides line up with TRBD2. The CDR3 runs to 15 residues. From germline, CDR1 is MRHNA and CDR2 SNTAGT. Trimming removed 3 bases from V and 2 bases from J; junction bases left unmatched: 2. The CDR3 DNA follows: TGTGCCAGCAGTGAAGCGGGGGGGCCCACAGATACGCAGTATTTT. It specifies CASSEAGGPTDTQYF.

This clonotype was counted many times. V usage is TRBV12-3 or TRBV12-4 and J usage is TRBJ2-5; possibly TRBD2 for D (5 bases). The CDR3 covers 13 residues. Between the trimmed V and J ends, which lost 4 bases and 5 bases, there was a span of 11 bases. CDR3 coding DNA: TGTGCCAGCAGTTATATAGCGATTGAGACCCAGTACTTC. This gives the protein CASSYIAIETQYF.

The CDR3 sequence: CASSYSRNEQFF. In DNA form, the CDR3 reads TGTGCCAGCAGTTACAGCAGGAATGAGCAGTTCTTC. The V and J genes are TRBV6-6 and TRBJ2-1, with D hard to call. This CDR3 is 12 amino acids long. The germline V gene encodes CDR1 MNHNY and CDR2 SVGAGI (reference sequence). V dropped 2 bases and J dropped 7 bases, with 6 bases sitting between them.

The chain has TRBV7-6 and TRBJ2-2, with D perhaps being TRBD1 or TRBD2 (5 bases each). CDR3 length: 15 residues. CDR1 SGHVS and CDR2 FNYEAQ come from the germline V gene. V lost 7 bases and J lost 4, with 16 bases in between. The CDR3 is CASTPLGESTGELFF. The CDR3, as DNA: TGTGCCAGCACCCCTCTGGGGGAGAGCACCGGGGAGCTGTTTTTT.

The chain has TRBV3-1 and TRBJ1-2; D is ambiguous. The V end was cut by 1 base, the J end by 4 bases, with 10 bases between. This CDR3 is 14 amino acids long. The germline gives CDR1 LGHDT, CDR2 YNNKEL (reference sequence). The CDR3 coding sequence is TGTGCCAGCAGCCAAGCAGCACAGATCTATGGCTACACCTTC. Translating gives CASSQAAQIYGYTF.

J is TRBJ2-1 and V is TRBV19, with no clear D. This CDR3 is built from 17 residues. Trimming shortened V by 5 bases and J by 7 bases, and 24 bases separated the two germline ends. CDR1 and CDR2 (germline): LNHDA, SQIVND (reference sequence). The CDR3, as DNA: TGTGCCAGTAGTTCCGTGGCGGTCAGAGTTTCCTTAAATGAGCAGTTCTTC. Translation: CASSSVAVRVSLNEQFF.

The genes are TRBV3-1 and TRBJ1-1, with a weak D call TRBD1 (5 bases). Germline V gene lookup returns CDR1 LGHDT and CDR2 YNNKEL (reference sequence). CDR3 length: 15 amino acids. Trimming pared 6 bases from V and 5 bases from J, leaving 19 bases between. The CDR3 spells CASRDLGGAVTEAFF. The CDR3 nucleotides read TGTGCCAGCAGGGACCTGGGAGGGGCCGTTACTGAAGCTTTCTTT.

In its sample, this clonotype was seen many times. The chain carries TRBV6-1 and TRBJ2-3; 7 bases map to TRBD1. After removal of 6 bases from V and 4 bases from J, the junction contained 4 bases not matched to a gene. The CDR3 extends over 13 amino acids. CDR1 is MNHNS and CDR2 is SASEGT in the germline V gene. In nucleotides, the CDR3 is TGTGCCAGCAGCGACAGGGTTGCAGATACGCAGTATTTT. Residues: CASSDRVADTQYF.

This clonotype appeared a few times. The chain recombines TRBV12-3 or TRBV12-4 with TRBJ1-4; D ambiguous. The germline V and J ends were trimmed by 7 bases and 8 bases, with 11 bases remaining between them. The CDR3 extends over 12 amino acids. Here the CDR3 reads CASTRNSEKLFF. In DNA, the CDR3 is TGTGCCAGCACCCGGAACAGCGAAAAACTGTTTTTT.

A remark on this clonotype: A much bigger clone sits one base away, suggesting this may be a read error. The chain couples TRBV7-9 to TRBJ2-5; unclear D gene. Between the trimmed V and J ends, which lost 5 bases and 5 bases, there was a span of 15 bases. The CDR3 contains 14 residues. Germline V CDR1 and CDR2: SEHNR, FQNEAQ (reference sequence). CDR3 bases: TGTGCCAGCAGCCCCCGCCTTCCTTTGGAGACCCAGTACTTC. Translated: CASSPRLPLETQYF.